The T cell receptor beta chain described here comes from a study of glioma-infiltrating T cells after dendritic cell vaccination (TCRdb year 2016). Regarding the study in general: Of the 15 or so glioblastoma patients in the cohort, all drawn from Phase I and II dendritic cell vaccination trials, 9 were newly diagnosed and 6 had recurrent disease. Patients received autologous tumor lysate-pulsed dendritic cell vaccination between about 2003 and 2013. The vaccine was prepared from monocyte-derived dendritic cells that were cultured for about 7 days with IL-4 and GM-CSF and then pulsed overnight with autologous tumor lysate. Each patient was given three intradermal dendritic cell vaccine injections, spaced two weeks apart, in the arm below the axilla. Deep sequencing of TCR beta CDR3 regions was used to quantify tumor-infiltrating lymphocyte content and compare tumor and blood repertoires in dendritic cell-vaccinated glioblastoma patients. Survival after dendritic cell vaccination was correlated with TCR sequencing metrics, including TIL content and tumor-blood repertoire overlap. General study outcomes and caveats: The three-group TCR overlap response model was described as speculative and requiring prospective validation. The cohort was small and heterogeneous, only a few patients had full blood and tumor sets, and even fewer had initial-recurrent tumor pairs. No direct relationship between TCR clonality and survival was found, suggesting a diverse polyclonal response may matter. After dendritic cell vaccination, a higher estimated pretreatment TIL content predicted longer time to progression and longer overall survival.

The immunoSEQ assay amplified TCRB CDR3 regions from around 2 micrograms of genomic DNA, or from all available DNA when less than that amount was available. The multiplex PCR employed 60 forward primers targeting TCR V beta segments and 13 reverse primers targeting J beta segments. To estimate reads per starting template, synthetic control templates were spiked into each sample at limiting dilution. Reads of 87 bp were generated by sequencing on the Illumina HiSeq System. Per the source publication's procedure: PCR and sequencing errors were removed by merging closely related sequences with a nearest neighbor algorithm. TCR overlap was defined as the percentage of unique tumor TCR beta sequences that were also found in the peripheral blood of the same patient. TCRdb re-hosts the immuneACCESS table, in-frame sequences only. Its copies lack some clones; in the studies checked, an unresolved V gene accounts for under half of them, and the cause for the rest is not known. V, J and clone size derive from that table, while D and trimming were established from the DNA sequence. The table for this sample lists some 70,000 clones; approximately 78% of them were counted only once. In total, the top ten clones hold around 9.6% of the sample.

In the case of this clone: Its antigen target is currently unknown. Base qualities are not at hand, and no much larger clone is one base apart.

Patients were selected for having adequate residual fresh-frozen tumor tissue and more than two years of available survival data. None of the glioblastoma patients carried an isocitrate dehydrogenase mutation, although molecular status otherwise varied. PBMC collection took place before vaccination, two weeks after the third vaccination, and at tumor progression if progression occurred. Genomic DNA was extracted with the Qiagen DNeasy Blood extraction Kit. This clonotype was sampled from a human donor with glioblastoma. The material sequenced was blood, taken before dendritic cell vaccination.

The base sequence is TGCGCCAGCAGCGGCGGACAGGGCGATGTTGATACGCAGTATTTT. Protein translation: CASSGGQGDVDTQYF. Rearrangement joined TRBV5-1 to TRBJ2-3; TRBD1 aligns with 8 central bases. From the cysteine up to the phenylalanine, the CDR3 has a length of 15 residues. CDR3 DNA only is kept here, 45 bases in frame from base 1. Germline trimming amounts to 4 bases on V and 6 bases on J, with 10 as the count of junction bases outside the gene matches. CDR1 and CDR2 are read off the germline V gene as SGHRS and YFSETQ.